The rows below give T cell receptor beta chains drawn from one sample of a study of cytomegalovirus exposure and HLA in healthy donors. Clones were read by immunoSEQ multiplex PCR, and TCRdb kept only the in-frame ones, dropping some. The table includes roughly 100,000 clones, more than 75% detected once. Specimen: PBMCs. These receptors all stem from a woman in her late teens or twenties in good health and CMV-seropositive. CDR3s include the opening cysteine and the closing phenylalanine or tryptophan. D genes are given only for firm matches. The listing skips clone size in some rows; elsewhere it reads once, few, many or a size class.

TRBJ2-1 TRBV4-1 . . TGCGCCAGCAGCACCCGGACAGATTCCTACAATGAGCAGTTCTTC CASSTRTDSYNEQFF
TRBJ1-1 TRBV19 TRBD1 . TGTGCCAGTAGTGATATGGACAGGGAGATCACTGAAGCTTTCTTT CASSDMDREITEAFF
TRBJ2-1 TRBV7-7 TRBD1 . TGTGCCAGCAGCCAGTCTGGGACAGGTGGAGAGCAGTTCTTC CASSQSGTGGEQFF
TRBJ1-2 TRBV21-1 . . TGTGCCAGCAGCAAAGTTGGAGACGGCTATGGCTACACCTTC CASSKVGDGYGYTF
TRBJ2-7 TRBV7-2 TRBD2 . TGTGCCAACAGCTGGGGTCTAGCGGGGGATATTTTGTCGTACGAGCAGTACTTC CANSWGLAGDILSYEQYF
TRBJ2-3 TRBV4-2 TRBD2 . TGTGCCAGCAGCCAAGCGGCCGGGGGGGCGGGGGGCACAGATACGCAGTATTTT CASSQAAGGAGGTDTQYF
TRBJ2-1 TRBV5-1 . . TGCGCCAGCAGCTTGGGACGGAGCTCCTACAATGAGCAGTTCTTC CASSLGRSSYNEQFF
TRBJ2-1 TRBV7-3 TRBD2 . TGTGCCAGCAGCATCATGACTAGCGGGGGGCTGGCCTACAATGAGCAGTTCTTC CASSIMTSGGLAYNEQFF
TRBJ1-3 TRBV9 . . TGTGCCAGCAGCGTAGGTCTCTCTGGAAACACCATATATTTT CASSVGLSGNTIYF
TRBJ2-7 TRBV5-1 . . TGCGCCAGCAGCTCCCCAGGGCTGTACGAGCAGTACTTC CASSSPGLYEQYF
TRBJ1-1 TRBV5-6 . few TGTGCCAGCAGCTTCGCAGGGTCCGTGAGAACTGAAGCTTTCTTT CASSFAGSVRTEAFF
TRBJ2-1 TRBV19 . . TGTGCCAGTAGTATAGGGCAGAATCATTACAATGAGCAGTTCTTC CASSIGQNHYNEQFF
TRBJ2-7 TRBV28 TRBD2 few TGTGCCAGCACCATAGCGGGAGGGTATTACGAGCAGTACTTC CASTIAGGYYEQYF
TRBJ1-2 TRBV18 TRBD1 few TGTGCCAGCTCAAAGGGACAGGGGTCCTATGGCTACACCTTC CASSKGQGSYGYTF
TRBJ2-2 TRBV5-4 TRBD2 . TGTGCCAGCACCCTCAAGGAGCGGGGTCACACCGGGGAGCTGTTTTTT CASTLKERGHTGELFF
TRBJ2-6 TRBV19 . . TGTGCCAGTAGCCACAGCAGGGGCTCTGGGGCCAACGTCCTGACTTTC CASSHSRGSGANVLTF
TRBJ2-1 TRBV7-9 TRBD2 . TGTGCCAGCAGCTTTTATCCCCCGACTAGCGGGGGATATGAGCAGTTCTTC CASSFYPPTSGGYEQFF
TRBJ2-7 TRBV29-1 . . TGCAGCGTTGAAACGACACAGTCCTACGAGCAGTACTTC CSVETTQSYEQYF
TRBJ2-2 TRBV4-1 TRBD2 . TGCGCCAGCAGCCAAGGGGGACTAGCGGGAGTCGGGACCGGGGAGCTGTTTTTT CASSQGGLAGVGTGELFF
TRBJ2-5 TRBV11-2 . . TGTGCCAGCAGCTCGATAGCCTCCGGGGGGCTACAAGAGACCCAGTACTTC CASSSIASGGLQETQYF
TRBJ1-2 TRBV27 TRBD1 . TGTGCCAGCAGTTTATCCCGGACAGGGTTTAGCTACGGCTACACCTTC CASSLSRTGFSYGYTF
TRBJ2-7 TRBV6-5 . . TGTGCCAGCAGTTATGAGGTAAGGAGAGGGTACGAGCAGTACTTC CASSYEVRRGYEQYF
TRBJ2-7 TRBV7-8 TRBD1 . TGTGCCAGCAGCTTAGCGCAGGGGGCGAGCGAGTACGAGCAGTACTTC CASSLAQGASEYEQYF
TRBJ1-2 TRBV30 . few TGTGCCTGGAGTGTCGGTAGGGGCGGCTACACCTTC CAWSVGRGGYTF
TRBJ2-2 TRBV7-7 TRBD2 . TGTGCTAGCGGAAGGCGGGAGGTGATGTTTGGCACCGGGGAGCTGTTTTTT CASGRREVMFGTGELFF
TRBJ1-4 TRBV18 . . TGTGCCAGCTCACCATCCCGGGGAGCCCCTCGGGAGTTTTTT CASSPSRGAPREFF
TRBJ1-1 TRBV9 . . . CASSVVGQGSTFF
TRBJ2-1 TRBV11-1 TRBD1 . TGTGCCAGCAGCTGGCCCGCCGGGACAGGGCGCAATGAGCAGTTCTTC CASSWPAGTGRNEQFF
TRBJ2-1 TRBV7-6 . . TGTGCCAGCAGCCTAGGGGGGGGGAATGAGCAGTTCTTC CASSLGGGNEQFF